These 10 T cell receptor beta chains were all obtained from the same sample, sequenced in a study of T cell repertoires in cytomegalovirus infection. These receptors lack a known antigen. MiXCR, applied by TCRdb to the reads, yields one record per CDR3 protein. Of fewer than 900,000 distinct CDR3 sequences in the sample, 25% to 30% were seen once. The sequencing here drew on cultured CD8+ T cells from PBMCs, taken from culture after CMV antigen stimulation. The origin of the receptors is a human donor in good health (CMV status not recorded). Some clones in this sample may be carry-over from other donors' samples.

CDR3 nucleotides: TGTGCCAGCAGCTCCGACCAGTTGGGGACCCAGTACTTC. Translation: CASSSDQLGTQYF. This chain joins TRBV7-2 and TRBJ2-5; D gene uncertain. This CDR3 spans 13 amino acids. Germline CDR1 is SGHTA and CDR2 is FQGNSA. Trimming removed 4 bases at V and 7 bases at J, with 13 bases between.

This clonotype came up many times. CDR3 coding DNA: TGTGCCAGCAGTTCCGCCGCCAATCAGCCCCAGCATTTT. Protein: CASSSAANQPQHF. This chain uses TRBV12-3 or TRBV12-4 with TRBJ1-5, with D hard to call. The CDR3 is 13 residues long. Deletions cut 4 bases from V and 3 bases from J, with 7 bases between.

This rearrangement joins TRBV5-8 to TRBJ1-1; 10 bases match TRBD1. Looked up from germline, CDR1 is SGHTS and CDR2 is YDEGEE. V lost 6 bases to trimming and J lost 0 bases; unmatched junction nucleotides: 11. This CDR3 is built from 17 residues. The CDR3: CASTTDRGEFLNTEAFF. The CDR3 DNA reads TGTGCCAGCACCACGGACAGGGGGGAGTTTTTGAACACTGAAGCTTTCTTT. Looking up the rest from reference TRBV5-8 and TRBJ1-1 gives the full variable domain: EAGVTQSPTHLIKTRGQQATLRCSPISGHTSVYWYQQALGLGLQFLLWYDEGEERNRGNFPPRFSGRQFPNYSSELNVNALELEDSALYLCASTTDRGEFLNTEAFFGQGTRLTVV.

This clonotype was counted at least ten times. The genes are TRBV7-9 and TRBJ1-2; 8 bases match TRBD1. This CDR3 has 12 residues. J lost 12 bases, V lost 5 bases, and 8 bases had no gene match. Germline loops: CDR1 SEHNR, CDR2 FQNEAQ (reference sequence). CDR3 residues: CASSRLQGAHTF. Written as DNA, the CDR3 is TGTGCCAGCAGCCGTCTCCAGGGGGCGCACACCTTC.

This clonotype came up many times. This chain connects TRBV7-6 to TRBJ2-7; no clear D. Trimming removed 2 bases at V and 0 bases at J, with 8 bases between. The CDR3 totals 14 residues. Germline V gene data show CDR1 as SGHVS and CDR2 as FNYEAQ. The CDR3 here is CASSLRVSSYEQYF. CDR3 bases: TGTGCCAGCAGCTTAAGGGTGAGCTCCTACGAGCAGTACTTC.

This clonotype was seen a handful of times. The chain joins TRBV20-1 to TRBJ2-7; D tentatively reads TRBD1 or TRBD2 (5 bases each). The CDR3 loop spans 14 amino acids. Trimming left V 0 bases short and J 5 bases short, with 14 bases between. CDR1 and CDR2 from the germline V gene are DFQATT and SNEGSKA (reference sequence). The CDR3 sequence: CSARDEARGDEQYF. CDR3 DNA: TGCAGTGCTAGAGATGAGGCCAGAGGGGACGAGCAGTACTTC.

This chain links TRBV13 with TRBJ2-2, with 9 bases fitting TRBD1. CDR1 and CDR2 from the germline V gene are PRHDT and FYEKMQ (reference sequence). With V trimmed by 3 bases and J by 1 base, 15 bases remained unmatched. This CDR3 contains 20 residues. The CDR3: CASSFFPGQGIPLNTGELFF. The CDR3 nucleotides read TGTGCCAGCAGCTTCTTCCCGGGACAGGGTATACCTTTGAACACCGGGGAGCTGTTTTTT. Combining the CDR3 with reference TRBV13 and TRBJ2-2 gives the whole variable domain AAGVIQSPRHLIKEKRETATLKCYPIPRHDTVYWYQQGPGQDPQFLISFYEKMQSDKGSIPDRFSAQQFSDYHSELNMSSLELGDSALYFCASSFFPGQGIPLNTGELFFGEGSRLTVL.

This clonotype was seen once. The chain couples TRBV7-3 to TRBJ2-3; D unresolved. V dropped 5 bases and J dropped 1 base, with 13 bases sitting between them. The CDR3 sequence is 15 residues long. Germline assignment: CDR1 SGHTA and CDR2 FQGTGA. The CDR3 coding sequence is TGTGCCAGCAGCCTAGGACGGCCTGGCACAGATACGCAGTATTTT. It codes for CASSLGRPGTDTQYF.

Turning to this clonotype: The junction departs from germline at one end; a sequencing error may be responsible. The chain couples TRBV7-9 to TRBJ1-6; 7 bases are a match to TRBD1. The CDR3 has 15 residues. Germline values: CDR1 SEHNR, CDR2 FQNEAQ (reference sequence). The CDR3 DNA reads TGTGCCAGCAGCCAGAGGGACAGCCATAACTCACCCCTCCACTTT. Protein sequence: CASSQRDSHNSPLHF.

This clonotype was found a few times. This sequence joins TRBV11-3 and TRBJ2-1; the match to TRBD1 covers 10 bases. The CDR3 consists of 17 residues. Trimming at V came to 1 base and at J to 0 bases, leaving 3 bases not matched to a gene. CDR1 SGHNT and CDR2 YENEEA come from the germline V gene. CDR3 in amino acids: CASSLGQGAFSYNEQFF. The CDR3 DNA is TGTGCCAGCAGCTTAGGACAGGGGGCATTCTCCTACAATGAGCAGTTCTTC. Variable domain in full (rest from reference TRBV11-3 and TRBJ2-1): EAGVVQSPRYKIIEKKQPVAFWCNPISGHNTLYWYLQNLGQGPELLIRYENEEAVDDSQLPKDRFSAERLKGVDSTLKIQPAELGDSAVYLCASSLGQGAFSYNEQFFGPGTRLTVL.